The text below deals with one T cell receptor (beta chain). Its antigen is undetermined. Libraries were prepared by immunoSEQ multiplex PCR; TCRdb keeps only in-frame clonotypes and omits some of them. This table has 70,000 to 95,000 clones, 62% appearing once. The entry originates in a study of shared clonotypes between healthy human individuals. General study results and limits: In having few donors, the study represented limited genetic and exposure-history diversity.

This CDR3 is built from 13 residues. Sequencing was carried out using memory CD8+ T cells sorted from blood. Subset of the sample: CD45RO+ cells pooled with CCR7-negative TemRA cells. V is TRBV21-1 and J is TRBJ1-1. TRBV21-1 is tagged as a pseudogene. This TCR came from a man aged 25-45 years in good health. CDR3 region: CASRSAIRTEAFF. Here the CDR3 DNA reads TGTGCCAGCAGATCCGCAATTCGCACTGAAGCTTTCTTT.